These 10 T cell receptor beta chains originate from one sample sequenced in a study of tissue T cells after allogeneic stem cell transplantation. Using immunoSEQ multiplex PCR, the repertoire was profiled, and TCRdb retains in-frame clones only, with some absent. The repertoire holds 7,500 to 10,000 clones, roughly 66% seen once, with 9.6% in the top ten. This material consisted of tissue from the jejunum, taken at autopsy. Receptors were obtained from a woman aged 18-49 years with breast cancer.

This clone has only one observation. The chain uses TRBV11-2 and TRBJ1-1; 10 bases align to TRBD1. CDR1 is SGHAT and CDR2 is FQNNGV in the germline V gene. Trimming took 5 bases from V and 0 from J; bases not matched to a gene: 3. The CDR3 covers 15 residues. CDR3 nucleotide sequence: TGTGCCAGCAGCAGACAGGGGGCCATGAACACTGAAGCTTTCTTT. Translation: CASSRQGAMNTEAFF.

The chain has TRBV5-6 and TRBJ1-1; 9 nucleotides align to TRBD1. V lost 4 bases and J lost 5; bases outside the gene matches: 12. This CDR3 is built from 16 residues. Germline V gives CDR1 SGHDT, CDR2 YYEEEE. The chain's CDR3 is CASSPAGTGIKTEAFF. DNA for the CDR3: TGTGCCAGCAGCCCGGCCGGGACAGGGATTAAGACTGAAGCTTTCTTT.

The sample holds a few counts of this clone. J is TRBJ1-1 and V is TRBV3-1 (or the pseudogene TRBV3-2); 8 bases map to TRBD1. Per the germline V gene, CDR1 is LGHDT and CDR2 is YNNKEL (reference sequence). The V gene end was trimmed by 3 bases and the J gene end by 5 bases; junction bases not matched to a gene: 8. There are 15 residues in the CDR3. Here the CDR3 DNA reads TGTGCCAGCAGCCAGGCGGACAGGGAGGAAACTGAAGCTTTCTTT. Translated: CASSQADREETEAFF.

The CDR3 DNA is TGCGCCAGCAGCCCCCCTAGCGGGGGCACAGATACGCAGTATTTT. Translated, it gives CASSPPSGGTDTQYF. The genes are TRBV5-1 and TRBJ2-3, with 9 nucleotides matching TRBD2. CDR1 SGHRS and CDR2 YFSETQ come from the germline V gene. Trimming removed 4 bases from V and 1 base from J; junction bases left unmatched: 4. CDR3 length: 15 residues.

The rearrangement links TRBV10-1 to TRBJ2-7; TRBD1 might be the D (6 bases). Germline CDR1 and CDR2: WNHNN and SYGVQD (reference sequence). The CDR3 totals 13 residues. V lost 5 bases and J lost 5, with 13 bases in between. The chain's CDR3 is CASSWTERDEQYF. In DNA, the CDR3 is TGCGCCAGCAGTTGGACAGAAAGGGACGAGCAGTACTTC.

This chain uses TRBV7-2 with TRBJ2-3; D ambiguous. The CDR3 covers 12 residues. CDR1 SGHTA and CDR2 FQGNSA come from the germline V gene. V was cut by 3 bases and J by 6 bases, with 7 bases left in between. CDR3 protein: CASSFSVDTQYF. In DNA, the CDR3 is TGTGCCAGCAGCTTCTCAGTTGATACGCAGTATTTT. Using reference TRBV7-2 and TRBJ2-3 for the parts outside the CDR3, the full variable domain is GAGVSQSPSNKVTEKGKDVELRCDPISGHTALYWYRQSLGQGLEFLIYFQGNSAPDKSGLPSDRFSAERTGGSVSTLTIQRTQQEDSAVYLCASSFSVDTQYFGPGTRLTVL.

This chain uses TRBV12-5 with TRBJ1-1, with D possibly being TRBD1 (5 bases). The CDR3 loop spans 14 amino acids. Trimming took 1 base from V and 4 from J, leaving 10 bases between them. Germline CDR1 is LGHNT and CDR2 is FRNRAP. CDR3 coding DNA: TGTGCTAGTGGTTTGGACCGGAGGGGCACTGAAGCTTTCTTT. Amino acids: CASGLDRRGTEAFF.

The sample holds a few counts of this clone. The chain uses TRBV2 and TRBJ1-1, with TRBD1 matching over 7 bases. The CDR3 covers 18 residues. Germline-derived CDR1 and CDR2 are SNHLY and FYNNEI. The V segment lost 2 bases and the J segment 3 bases; nucleotides outside the gene matches: 15. This CDR3 reads CASSEFGAGGRRDTEAFF. DNA of the CDR3: TGTGCCAGCAGTGAATTCGGGGCAGGGGGACGGAGGGACACTGAAGCTTTCTTT.

The CDR3 DNA sequence: TGTGCCAGCAGTGACTCCACTCGTGGGGGGGGTTATGAAAAACTGTTTTTT. Translated: CASSDSTRGGGYEKLFF. The chain is built from TRBV25-1 and TRBJ1-4, with a possible D match to TRBD1 (5 bases). The germline gives CDR1 MGHDK, CDR2 SYGVNS. The CDR3 runs to 17 residues. The germline V and J ends were trimmed by 3 bases and 6 bases, with 20 bases remaining between them.

V gene TRBV2 combines with J gene TRBJ1-3, with a tentative D call TRBD1 (5 bases). Between the trimmed V and J ends, which lost 6 bases and 9 bases, there was a span of 12 bases. The CDR3 totals 12 residues. Germline CDR1 SNHLY, CDR2 FYNNEI. This CDR3 is CASSRDYGTIYF. The CDR3 coding sequence is TGTGCCAGCAGCAGGGATTACGGCACCATATATTTT. The variable domain in full, completed from reference TRBV2 and TRBJ1-3, reads EPEVTQTPSHQVTQMGQEVILRCVPISNHLYFYWYRQILGQKVEFLVSFYNNEISEKSEIFDDQFSVERPDGSNFTLKIRSTKLEDSAMYFCASSRDYGTIYFGEGSWLTVV.